The clone carrying this T cell receptor (beta chain) was seen repeatedly, ten times or more. This entry is derived from a study of early T cells in non-severe SARS-CoV-2 infection. The germline CDR1 and CDR2 sequences are SNHLY and FYNNEI. Losses at the gene ends were 3 bases for V and 8 bases for J; bases not matched to a gene: 2. This CDR3 region has 12 residues. TCRdb independently ran MiXCR on the 5' RACE reads; one entry per CDR3 protein. Altogether around 77,000 distinct CDR3 sequences are present, about 12% being singletons, with the ten largest covering roughly a sixth. The receptor was derived from an adult who was a healthcare worker with PCR-confirmed SARS-CoV-2 infection or an uninfected control (not recorded which). The donor label of this sample is uncertain. J is TRBJ2-3 and V is TRBV2; 7 bases map to TRBD1. Here the sequenced sample was whole blood, taken at baseline. CDR3 residues: CASSEDRRTQYF. The CDR3 region has the DNA TGTGCCAGCAGTGAGGACAGGCGTACGCAGTATTTT. Using reference TRBV2 and TRBJ2-3 for the parts outside the CDR3, the full variable domain is EPEVTQTPSHQVTQMGQEVILRCVPISNHLYFYWYRQILGQKVEFLVSFYNNEISEKSEIFDDQFSVERPDGSNFTLKIRSTKLEDSAMYFCASSEDRRTQYFGPGTRLTVL.